This TCR beta chain is drawn from a study of metastatic and nonmetastatic thyroid tumors. Across the study: Comparative analysis of repertoires was undertaken across blood and tumor or nodule tissue obtained from malignant and benign thyroid patients.

There are 13 residues in the CDR3. In germline, CDR1 is KGHSH, CDR2 LQKENI. V was shortened by 1 base and J by 0 bases, with 4 bases between the two germline ends. A remark on this clone: Its antigen is as yet unknown.

In the source study's methods: Across clinicopathological groups, CDR3 differences served as the basis for building a distant-metastasis classifier for papillary thyroid cancer. TCRdb recomputed clones from the PCR reads via MiXCR. For this entry, the V and J calls and clone size follow TCRdb and not the study's own pipeline. The table lists around 22,000 clones, around 20% of them singletons. There were no patients who had received any treatment before thyroid surgery. The study's findings and limits: It was reported that TCR beta diversity was significantly higher in malignant thyroid tumors than benign nodules, in blood and tumor.

Material for sequencing was blood. V is TRBV18 and J is TRBJ2-7; unclear D gene. This sequence originates from a female donor with papillary thyroid cancer or a benign thyroid nodule (not recorded which). Some clones in this sample may be carry-over from other donors' samples. The CDR3 nucleotides read TGTGCCAGCTCACCACAGGGCTCCTACGAGCAGTACTTC. Its protein product is CASSPQGSYEQYF.